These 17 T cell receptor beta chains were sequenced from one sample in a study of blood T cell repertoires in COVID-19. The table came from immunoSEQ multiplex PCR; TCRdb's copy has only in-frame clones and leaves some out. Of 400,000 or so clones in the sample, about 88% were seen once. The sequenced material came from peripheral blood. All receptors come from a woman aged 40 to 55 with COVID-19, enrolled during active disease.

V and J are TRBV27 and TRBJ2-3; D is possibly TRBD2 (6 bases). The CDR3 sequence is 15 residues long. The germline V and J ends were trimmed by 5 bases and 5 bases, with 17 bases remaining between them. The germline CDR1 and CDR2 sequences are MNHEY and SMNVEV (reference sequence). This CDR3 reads CASSTQMGGLDTQYF. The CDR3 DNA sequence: TGTGCCAGCAGTACTCAAATGGGGGGTTTAGATACGCAGTATTTT.

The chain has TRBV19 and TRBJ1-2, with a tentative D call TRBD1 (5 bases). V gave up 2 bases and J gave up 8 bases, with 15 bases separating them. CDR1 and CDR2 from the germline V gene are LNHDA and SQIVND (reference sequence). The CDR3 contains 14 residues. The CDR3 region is CASSIIPGPGGYTF. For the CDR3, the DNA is TGTGCCAGTAGTATAATTCCAGGGCCTGGAGGCTACACCTTC.

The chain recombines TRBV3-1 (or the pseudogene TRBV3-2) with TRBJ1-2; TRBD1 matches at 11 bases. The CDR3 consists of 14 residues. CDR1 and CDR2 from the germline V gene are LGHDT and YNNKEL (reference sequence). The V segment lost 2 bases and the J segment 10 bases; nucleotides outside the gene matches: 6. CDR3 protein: CASSQSGTGGFYTF. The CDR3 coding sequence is TGTGCCAGCAGCCAATCCGGGACAGGGGGGTTCTACACCTTC.

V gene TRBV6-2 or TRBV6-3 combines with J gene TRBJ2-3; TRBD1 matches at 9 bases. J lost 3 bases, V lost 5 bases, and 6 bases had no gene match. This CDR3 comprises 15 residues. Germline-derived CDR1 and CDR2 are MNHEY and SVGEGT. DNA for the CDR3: TGTGCCAGCAGTGTCCGGGACAGGGTAACAGATACGCAGTATTTT. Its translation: CASSVRDRVTDTQYF.

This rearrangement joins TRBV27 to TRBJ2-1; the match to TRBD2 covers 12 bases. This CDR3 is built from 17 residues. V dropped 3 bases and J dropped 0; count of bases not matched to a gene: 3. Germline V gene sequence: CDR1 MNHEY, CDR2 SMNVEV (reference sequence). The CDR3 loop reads CASSFRTSGDSYNEQFF. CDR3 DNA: TGTGCCAGCAGTTTTAGGACTAGCGGGGACTCCTACAATGAGCAGTTCTTC.

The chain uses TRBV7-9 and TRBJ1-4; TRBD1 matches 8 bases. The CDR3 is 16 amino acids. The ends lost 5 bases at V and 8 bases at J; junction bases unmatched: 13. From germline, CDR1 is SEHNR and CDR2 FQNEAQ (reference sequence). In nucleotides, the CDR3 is TGTGCCAGCAGCCAGGGGACAGGTGGAAGAATGGAAAAACTGTTTTTT. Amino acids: CASSQGTGGRMEKLFF.

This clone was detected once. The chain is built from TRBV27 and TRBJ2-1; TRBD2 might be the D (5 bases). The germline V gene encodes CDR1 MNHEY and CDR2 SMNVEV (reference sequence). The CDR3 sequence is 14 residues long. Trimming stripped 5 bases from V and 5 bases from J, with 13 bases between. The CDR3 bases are TGTGCCAGCAGTCCCGCTAGCCAGGACAATGAGCAGTTCTTC. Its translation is CASSPASQDNEQFF.

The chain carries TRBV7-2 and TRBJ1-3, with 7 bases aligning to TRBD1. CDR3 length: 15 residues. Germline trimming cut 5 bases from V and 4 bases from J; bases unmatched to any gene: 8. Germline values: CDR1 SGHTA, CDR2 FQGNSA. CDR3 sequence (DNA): TGTGCCAGCAGCAACCCCACAGGGGTCGGAAACACCATATATTTT. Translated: CASSNPTGVGNTIYF.

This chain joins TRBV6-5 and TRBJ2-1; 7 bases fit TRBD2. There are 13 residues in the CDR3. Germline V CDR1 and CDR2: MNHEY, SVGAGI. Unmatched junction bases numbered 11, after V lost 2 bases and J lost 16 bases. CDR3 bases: TGTGCCAGCAGTTACCGCGACGGGACTACTAATTTCTTC. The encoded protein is CASSYRDGTTNFF.

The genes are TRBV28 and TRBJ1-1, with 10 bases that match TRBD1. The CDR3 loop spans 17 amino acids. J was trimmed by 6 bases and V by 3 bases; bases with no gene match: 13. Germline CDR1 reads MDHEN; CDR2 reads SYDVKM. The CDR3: CASSLKIRTGGPPEAFF. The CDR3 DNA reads TGTGCCAGCAGTTTGAAAATAAGGACAGGGGGACCCCCTGAAGCTTTCTTT.

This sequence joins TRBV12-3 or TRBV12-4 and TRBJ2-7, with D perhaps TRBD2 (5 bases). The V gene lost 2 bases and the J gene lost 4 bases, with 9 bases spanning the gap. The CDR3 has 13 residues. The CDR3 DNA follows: TGTGCCAGCAGTTTAATTGGGAGATACGAGCAGTACTTC. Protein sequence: CASSLIGRYEQYF.

CDR3 residues: CASSSKRTSGFYNEQFF. CDR3 DNA sequence: TGTGCCAGCAGCTCTAAACGGACTAGCGGGTTCTACAATGAGCAGTTCTTC. The J gene is TRBJ2-1, the V gene TRBV7-2; 11 nucleotides align to TRBD2. The CDR3 is 17 residues long. Germline CDR1 SGHTA, CDR2 FQGNSA. Trimming cost V 4 bases and J 3 bases; bases outside gene matches: 8.

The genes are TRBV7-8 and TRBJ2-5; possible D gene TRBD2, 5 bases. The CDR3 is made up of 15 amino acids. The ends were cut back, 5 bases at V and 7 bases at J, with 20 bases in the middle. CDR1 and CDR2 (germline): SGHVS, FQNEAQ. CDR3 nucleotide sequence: TGTGCCAGCAGCCCCAATGGACGGAAAGGAGGGACCCAGTACTTC. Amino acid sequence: CASSPNGRKGGTQYF.

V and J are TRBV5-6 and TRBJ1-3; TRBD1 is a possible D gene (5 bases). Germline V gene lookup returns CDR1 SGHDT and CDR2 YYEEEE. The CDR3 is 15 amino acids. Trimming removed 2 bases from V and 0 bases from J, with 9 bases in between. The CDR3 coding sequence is TGTGCCAGCAGCTTATTACAGGACTCTGGAAACACCATATATTTT. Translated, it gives CASSLLQDSGNTIYF.

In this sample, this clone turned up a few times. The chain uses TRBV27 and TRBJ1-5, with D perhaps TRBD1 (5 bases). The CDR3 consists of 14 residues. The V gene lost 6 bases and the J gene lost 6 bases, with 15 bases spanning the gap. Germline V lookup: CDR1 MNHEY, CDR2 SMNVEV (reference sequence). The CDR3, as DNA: TGTGCCAGCAGACCCGACAGCCGGAGTCAGCCCCAGCATTTT. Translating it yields CASRPDSRSQPQHF.

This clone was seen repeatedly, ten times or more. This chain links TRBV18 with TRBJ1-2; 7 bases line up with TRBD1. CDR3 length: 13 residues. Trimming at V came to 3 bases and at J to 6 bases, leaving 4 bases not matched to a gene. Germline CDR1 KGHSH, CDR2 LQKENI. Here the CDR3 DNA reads TGTGCCAGCTCACCTCAGGGGGTCGATGGCTACACCTTC. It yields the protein CASSPQGVDGYTF. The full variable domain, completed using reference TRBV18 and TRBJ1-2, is NAGVMQNPRHLVRRRGQEARLRCSPMKGHSHVYWYRQLPEEGLKFMVYLQKENIIDESGMPKERFSAEFPKEGPSILRIQQVVRGDSAAYFCASSPQGVDGYTFGSGTRLTVV.

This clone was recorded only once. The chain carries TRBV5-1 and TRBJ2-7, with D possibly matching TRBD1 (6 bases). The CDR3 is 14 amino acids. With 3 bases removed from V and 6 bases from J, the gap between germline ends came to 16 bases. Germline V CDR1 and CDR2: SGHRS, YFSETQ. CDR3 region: CASSWTWDKLEQYF. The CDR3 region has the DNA TGCGCCAGCAGCTGGACCTGGGACAAACTCGAGCAGTACTTC.